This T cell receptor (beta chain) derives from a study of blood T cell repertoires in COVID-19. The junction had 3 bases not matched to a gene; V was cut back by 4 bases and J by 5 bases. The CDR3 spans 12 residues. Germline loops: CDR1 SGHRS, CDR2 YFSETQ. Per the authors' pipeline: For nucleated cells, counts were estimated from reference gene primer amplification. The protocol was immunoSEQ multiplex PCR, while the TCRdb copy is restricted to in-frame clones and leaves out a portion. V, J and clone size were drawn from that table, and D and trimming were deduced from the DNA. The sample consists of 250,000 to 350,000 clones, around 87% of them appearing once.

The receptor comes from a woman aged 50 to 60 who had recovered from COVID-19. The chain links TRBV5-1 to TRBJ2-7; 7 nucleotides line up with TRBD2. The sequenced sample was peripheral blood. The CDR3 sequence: CASSPGGDEQYF. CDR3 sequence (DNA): TGCGCCAGCAGCCCTGGGGGGGACGAGCAGTACTTC.